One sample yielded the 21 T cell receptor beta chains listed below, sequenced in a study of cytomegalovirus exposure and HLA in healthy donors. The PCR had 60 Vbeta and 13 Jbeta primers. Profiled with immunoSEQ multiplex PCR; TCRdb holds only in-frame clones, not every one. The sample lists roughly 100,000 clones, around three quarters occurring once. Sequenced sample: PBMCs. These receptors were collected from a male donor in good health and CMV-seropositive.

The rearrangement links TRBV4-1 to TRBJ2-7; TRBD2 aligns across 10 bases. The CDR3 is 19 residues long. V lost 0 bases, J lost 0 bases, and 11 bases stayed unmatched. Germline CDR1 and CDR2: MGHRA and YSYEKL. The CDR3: CASSQDAASGGPSSYEQYF. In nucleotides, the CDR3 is TGCGCCAGCAGCCAAGATGCGGCTAGCGGGGGACCCAGCTCCTACGAGCAGTACTTC.

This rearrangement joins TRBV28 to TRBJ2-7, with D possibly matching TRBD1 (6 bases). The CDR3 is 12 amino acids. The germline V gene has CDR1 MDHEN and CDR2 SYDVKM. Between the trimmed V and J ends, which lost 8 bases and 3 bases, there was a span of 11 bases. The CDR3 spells CASGGSGYEQYF. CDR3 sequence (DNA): TGTGCCAGCGGGGGCTCGGGCTACGAGCAGTACTTC. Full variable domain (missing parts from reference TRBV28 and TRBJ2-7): DVKVTQSSRYLVKRTGEKVFLECVQDMDHENMFWYRQDPGLGLRLIYFSYDVKMKEKGDIPEGYSVSREKKERFSLILESASTNQTSMYLCASGGSGYEQYFGPGTRLTVT.

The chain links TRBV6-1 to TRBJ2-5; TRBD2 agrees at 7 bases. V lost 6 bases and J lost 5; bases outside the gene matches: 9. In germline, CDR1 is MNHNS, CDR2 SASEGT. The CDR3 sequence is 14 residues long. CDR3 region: CASSDVWGGETQYF. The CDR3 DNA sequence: TGTGCCAGCAGCGACGTATGGGGAGGGGAGACCCAGTACTTC.

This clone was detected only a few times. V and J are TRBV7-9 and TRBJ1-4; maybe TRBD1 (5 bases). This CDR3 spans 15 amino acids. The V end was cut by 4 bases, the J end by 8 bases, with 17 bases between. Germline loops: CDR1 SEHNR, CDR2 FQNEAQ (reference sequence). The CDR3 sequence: CASSSDRPPFEKLFF. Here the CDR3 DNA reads TGTGCCAGCAGCTCAGACAGACCACCTTTCGAAAAACTGTTTTTT.

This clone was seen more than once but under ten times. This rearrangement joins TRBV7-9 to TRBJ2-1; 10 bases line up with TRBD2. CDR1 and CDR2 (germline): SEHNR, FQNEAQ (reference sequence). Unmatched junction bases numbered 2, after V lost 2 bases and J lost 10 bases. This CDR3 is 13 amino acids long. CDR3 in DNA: TGTGCCAGCAGCTTAAATAGCGGGGGGGAGCAGTTCTTC. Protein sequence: CASSLNSGGEQFF.

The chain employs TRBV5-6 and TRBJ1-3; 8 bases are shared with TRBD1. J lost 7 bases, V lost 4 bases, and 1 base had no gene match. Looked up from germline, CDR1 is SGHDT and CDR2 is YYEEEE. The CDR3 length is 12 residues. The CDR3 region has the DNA TGTGCCAGCAGCCGACAGGGGAACACCATATATTTT. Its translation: CASSRQGNTIYF.

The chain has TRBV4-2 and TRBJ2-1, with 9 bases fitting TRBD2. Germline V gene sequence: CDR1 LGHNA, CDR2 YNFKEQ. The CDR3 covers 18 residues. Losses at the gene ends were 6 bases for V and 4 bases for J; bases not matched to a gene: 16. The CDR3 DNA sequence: TGTGCCAGCAGTCCAAGGGTGGTAGCGGGGGCGATTTACAATGAGCAGTTCTTC. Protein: CASSPRVVAGAIYNEQFF.

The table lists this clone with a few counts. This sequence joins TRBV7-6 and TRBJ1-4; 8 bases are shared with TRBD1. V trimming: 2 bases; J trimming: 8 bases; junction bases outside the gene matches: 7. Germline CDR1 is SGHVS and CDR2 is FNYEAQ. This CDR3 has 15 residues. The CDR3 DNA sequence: TGTGCCAGCAGCTTAAAGACAGGGGATCGAGAAAAACTGTTTTTT. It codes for CASSLKTGDREKLFF.

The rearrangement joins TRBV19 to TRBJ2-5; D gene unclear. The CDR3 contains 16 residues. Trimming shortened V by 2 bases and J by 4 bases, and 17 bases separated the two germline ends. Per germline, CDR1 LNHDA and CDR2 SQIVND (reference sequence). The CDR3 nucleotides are TGTGCCAGTAGTATAAGCGTAGGATTAGGTGGAGAGACCCAGTACTTC. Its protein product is CASSISVGLGGETQYF.

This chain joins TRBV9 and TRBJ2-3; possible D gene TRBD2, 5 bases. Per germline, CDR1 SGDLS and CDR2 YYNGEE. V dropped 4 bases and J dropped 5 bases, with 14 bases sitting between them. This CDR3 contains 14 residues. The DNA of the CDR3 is TGTGCCAGCAGCCCTAGGACCGGAGGAGATACGCAGTATTTT. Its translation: CASSPRTGGDTQYF.

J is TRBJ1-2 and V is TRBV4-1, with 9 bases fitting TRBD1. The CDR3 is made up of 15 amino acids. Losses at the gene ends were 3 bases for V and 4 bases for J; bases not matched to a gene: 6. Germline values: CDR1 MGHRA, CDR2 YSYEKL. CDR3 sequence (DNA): TGCGCCAGCAGCCAGACGGACAGGGGTTTCTATGGCTACACCTTC. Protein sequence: CASSQTDRGFYGYTF.

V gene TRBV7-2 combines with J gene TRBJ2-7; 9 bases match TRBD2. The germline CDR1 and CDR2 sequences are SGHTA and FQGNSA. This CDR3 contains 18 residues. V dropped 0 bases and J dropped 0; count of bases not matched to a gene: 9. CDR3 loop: CASSLAWGGGGGSYEQYF. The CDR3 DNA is TGTGCCAGCAGCTTAGCGTGGGGAGGCGGGGGGGGCTCCTACGAGCAGTACTTC.

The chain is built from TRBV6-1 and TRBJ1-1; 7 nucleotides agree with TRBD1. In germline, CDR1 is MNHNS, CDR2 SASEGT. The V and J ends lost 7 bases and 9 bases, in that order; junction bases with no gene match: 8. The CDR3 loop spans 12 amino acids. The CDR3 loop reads CASTWDRSQAFF. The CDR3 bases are TGTGCCAGCACCTGGGACAGATCTCAAGCTTTCTTT.

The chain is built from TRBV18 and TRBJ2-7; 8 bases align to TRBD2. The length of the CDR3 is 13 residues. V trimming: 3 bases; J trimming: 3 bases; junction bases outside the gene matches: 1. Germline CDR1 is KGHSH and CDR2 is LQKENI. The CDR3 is CASSPGLDYEQYF. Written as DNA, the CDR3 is TGTGCCAGCTCACCGGGACTAGACTACGAGCAGTACTTC.

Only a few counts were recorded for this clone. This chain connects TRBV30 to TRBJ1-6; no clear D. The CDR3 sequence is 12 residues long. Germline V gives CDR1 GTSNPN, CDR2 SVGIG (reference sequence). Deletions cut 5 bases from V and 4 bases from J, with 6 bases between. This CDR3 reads CAWGHYNSPLHF. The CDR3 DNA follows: TGTGCCTGGGGCCATTATAATTCACCCCTCCACTTT.

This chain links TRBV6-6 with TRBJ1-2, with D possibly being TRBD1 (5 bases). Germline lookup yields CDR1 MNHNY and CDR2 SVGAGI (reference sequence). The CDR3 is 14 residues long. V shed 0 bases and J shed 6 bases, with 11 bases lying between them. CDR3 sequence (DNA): TGTGCCAGCAGTTACTCGAAGGGGTCGGATGGCTACACCTTC. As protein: CASSYSKGSDGYTF.

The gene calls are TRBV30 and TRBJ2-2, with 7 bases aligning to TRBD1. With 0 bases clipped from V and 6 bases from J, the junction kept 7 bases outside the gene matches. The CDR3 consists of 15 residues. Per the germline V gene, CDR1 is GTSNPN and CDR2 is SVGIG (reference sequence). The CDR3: CAWSVHGQVAGELFF. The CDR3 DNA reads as TGTGCCTGGAGTGTACATGGACAGGTGGCCGGGGAGCTGTTTTTT.

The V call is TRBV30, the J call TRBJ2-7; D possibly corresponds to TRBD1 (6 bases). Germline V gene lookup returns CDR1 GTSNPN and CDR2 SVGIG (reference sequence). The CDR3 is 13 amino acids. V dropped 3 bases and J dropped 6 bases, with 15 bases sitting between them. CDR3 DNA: TGTGCCTGGAGCCCGCGACAGGTGGGCGAGCAGTACTTC. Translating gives CAWSPRQVGEQYF.

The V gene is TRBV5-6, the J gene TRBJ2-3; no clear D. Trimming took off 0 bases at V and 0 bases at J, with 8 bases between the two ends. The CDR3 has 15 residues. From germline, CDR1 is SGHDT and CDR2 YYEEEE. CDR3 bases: TGTGCCAGCAGCTTGGGTAGTTCTAGCACAGATACGCAGTATTTT. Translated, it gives CASSLGSSSTDTQYF.

In DNA form, the CDR3 reads TGTGCCAGCAGTTTCTATAGCAATCAGCCCCAGCATTTT. Its protein is CASSFYSNQPQHF. The chain joins TRBV27 to TRBJ1-5; unclear D gene. V dropped 3 bases and J dropped 0 bases, with 3 bases sitting between them. The CDR3 is made up of 13 amino acids. The germline gives CDR1 MNHEY, CDR2 SMNVEV (reference sequence).

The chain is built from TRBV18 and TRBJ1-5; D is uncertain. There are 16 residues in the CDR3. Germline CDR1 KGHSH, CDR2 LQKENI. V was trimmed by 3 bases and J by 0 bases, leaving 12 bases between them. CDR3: CASSPGGRYSNQPQHF. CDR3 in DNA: TGTGCCAGCTCACCCGGAGGCAGGTATAGCAATCAGCCCCAGCATTTT.